These T cell receptor beta chains were read from a single sample in a study of shared clonotypes between healthy human individuals. The method was immunoSEQ multiplex PCR; TCRdb's version includes in-frame clones alone and lacks a portion of them. This sample has about 1 million clones; around four fifths occur once, and the top ten carry roughly 1.4%. Sequencing input: memory CD4+ T cells sorted from blood. The receptor source for this set is a man aged 18-30 years in good health. Both conserved end residues are part of each CDR3. The D gene is left open where the match is weak. Part of the rows lack a size; the others show once, few, many or a class for expanded clones.

J gene	V gene	D gene	clone size	CDR3 DNA	CDR3 protein
TRBJ2-5	TRBV5-6	NA	NA	TGTGCCAGCAGCTTGGGGGGAACGGGGACCCAGTACTTC	CASSLGGTGTQYF
TRBJ2-5	TRBV7-9	NA	NA	TGTGCCAGCAGCCGAGCCCCTCGGCAGGCGGCCATACAAGAGACCCAGTACTTC	CASSRAPRQAAIQETQYF
TRBJ1-1	TRBV18	NA	NA	TGTGCCAGCTCACCCGTTGGGAACACTGAAGCTTTCTTT	CASSPVGNTEAFF
TRBJ2-7	TRBV5-1	NA	NA	TGCGCCAGCAGCCCCTACGTCTCCTACGAGCAGTACTTC	CASSPYVSYEQYF
TRBJ2-3	TRBV29-1	TRBD2	NA	TGCAGCGTTGTTCGCGGGAGCGTTGGTACAGATACGCAGTATTTT	CSVVRGSVGTDTQYF
TRBJ1-4	TRBV5-6	NA	few	TGTGCCAGCAGCTCCGGTAGGCTCGAAAAACTGTTTTTT	CASSSGRLEKLFF
TRBJ1-6	TRBV21-1	NA	NA	TGTGCCAGCAGCAAAGGTGCCGGGGCCAAGGGGAATTCACCCCTCCACTTT	CASSKGAGAKGNSPLHF
TRBJ2-7	TRBV30	TRBD1	once	TGTGCCTGGGGGTTTGGACAGGGCTTAACCTACGAGCAGTACTTC	CAWGFGQGLTYEQYF
TRBJ2-2	TRBV4-1	NA	NA	TGCGCCAGCAGCCTGGGGGGGCCGAACACCGGGGAGCTGTTTTTT	CASSLGGPNTGELFF
TRBJ2-3	TRBV21-1	NA	NA	TGTGCCAGCAGCCAGACTAGCGGGAGCACAGATACGCAGTATTTT	CASSQTSGSTDTQYF
TRBJ2-3	TRBV6-5	TRBD1	NA	TGTGCCAGCACCGAAGGTGGGACAGGCACAGATACGCAGTATTTT	CASTEGGTGTDTQYF
TRBJ2-7	TRBV10-1	TRBD2	NA	TGCGCCAGCAGTGATTCTAGCGGGAGGCCCTACGAGCAGTACTTC	CASSDSSGRPYEQYF
TRBJ1-1	TRBV6-1	NA	NA	TGTGCCAGCAGTGAAAAGAGCTCAAACACTGAAGCTTTCTTT	CASSEKSSNTEAFF
TRBJ2-3	TRBV1	NA	NA	TGCACCAGCAGCCACCGAAGACGGGGGGGCCCCACAGATACGCAGTATTTT	CTSSHRRRGGPTDTQYF
TRBJ1-1	TRBV5-1	TRBD1	NA	TGCGCCAGCAGCTTTGGCCGTGGGGCAGGGGGTGACACTGAAGCTTTCTTT	CASSFGRGAGGDTEAFF
TRBJ2-4	TRBV19	TRBD1	NA	TGTGCCAGTAGTCTTGGACAGGGGTCGAGGATGTTAGCCAAAAACATTCAGTACTTC	CASSLGQGSRMLAKNIQYF
TRBJ2-5	TRBV10-2	NA	NA	TGCGCCAGCAGTGAGTCCTTGGGAGGTTGGGTGGAGACCCAGTACTTC	CASSESLGGWVETQYF
TRBJ2-7	TRBV21-1	NA	few	TGTGCCAGCAGCATTAAGAAGAAGTACTTC	CASSIKKKYF
TRBJ1-4	TRBV5-1	NA	NA	TGCGCCAGCGCCCCTGGAGGATCAACTAATGAAAAACTGTTTTTT	CASAPGGSTNEKLFF
TRBJ1-1	TRBV6-4	TRBD1	NA	TGTGCCAGCAGTGACCGGACAGGGATGGCTTTCTTT	CASSDRTGMAFF
TRBJ2-7	TRBV5-6	TRBD2	few	TGTGCCAGCAGCGATAGCGGGATCTCCTACGAGCAGTACTTC	CASSDSGISYEQYF
TRBJ2-1	TRBV7-9	NA	NA	TGTGCCAGCAGCATCGGGGGCGCGATGAATGAGCAGTTCTTC	CASSIGGAMNEQFF
TRBJ2-7	TRBV4-3	TRBD2	NA	TGCGCCAGCAGCCAAGAATCCATCCTAGCGGGATTTCGGGGCGAGCAGTACTTC	CASSQESILAGFRGEQYF
TRBJ2-3	TRBV6-1	NA	NA	TGTGCCAGCACGGGGCCAGTCCTGGGAGATACGCAGTATTTT	CASTGPVLGDTQYF
TRBJ2-3	TRBV5-6	NA	NA	TGTGCCAGCAGCCCGGGGGTCCGGGGAAAGCCTAGCACAGATACGCAGTATTTT	CASSPGVRGKPSTDTQYF
TRBJ1-2	TRBV15	NA	NA	TGTGCCACCAGCGCCCCAGAGGGGGGAAGCTACACCTTC	CATSAPEGGSYTF
TRBJ1-1	TRBV6-6	NA	NA	TGTGCCAGCAGTTACACAGAGATGAACACTGAAGCTTTCTTT	CASSYTEMNTEAFF
TRBJ1-5	TRBV28	TRBD1	NA	TGTGCCAGCAGTATTACCGGGACAGGGGTTGGGGGCAATCAGCCCCAGCATTTT	CASSITGTGVGGNQPQHF
TRBJ1-6	TRBV18	NA	NA	TGTGCCAGCTCACCACAGCCGACCGGCGGGAATTCACCCCTCCACTTT	CASSPQPTGGNSPLHF
TRBJ2-2	TRBV28	NA	once	TGTGCCAGCCGCGACAGGACCGGGGAGCTGTTTTTT	CASRDRTGELFF
TRBJ2-7	TRBV15	NA	NA	TGTGCCACCAGCAGGGGATGGGGTTATAGCTCCTACGAGCAGTACTTC	CATSRGWGYSSYEQYF
TRBJ1-1	TRBV6-5	TRBD1	NA	TGTGCCAGCAGTTTCAGGACAGGAAACACTGAAGCTTTCTTT	CASSFRTGNTEAFF
TRBJ1-4	TRBV5-1	NA	once	TGCGCCAGCAGCTTGGCCTTGGCAGTTGGAGGTGAAAAACTGTTTTTT	CASSLALAVGGEKLFF
TRBJ1-6	TRBV2	NA	NA	TGTGCCAGCCGAGGCGAAACTTATTCACCCCTCCACTTT	CASRGETYSPLHF
TRBJ2-4	TRBV6-6	TRBD2	few	TGTGCCAGCAACAATATAGCGGGCCTAGCCAAAAACATTCAGTACTTC	CASNNIAGLAKNIQYF
TRBJ1-5	TRBV11-2	NA	NA	TGTGCCAGCAGCCGAGGGGGGACGCTTAATCAGCCCCAGCATTTT	CASSRGGTLNQPQHF
TRBJ2-5	TRBV5-1	TRBD2	NA	TGCGCCAGCAGCGACGGGACTAGCGGGGGGGCAAAGACCCAGTACTTC	CASSDGTSGGAKTQYF
TRBJ1-1	TRBV30	NA	NA	TGTGCCTGGTTACAGATGAACACTGAAGCTTTCTTT	CAWLQMNTEAFF
TRBJ1-5	TRBV19	NA	few	TGTGCCAGTAGCTGGGACCGCAATCAGCCCCAGCATTTT	CASSWDRNQPQHF
TRBJ1-1	TRBV30	TRBD1	few	TGTGCCTGGAGGGGGACAGATTGGGCTGAAGCTTTCTTT	CAWRGTDWAEAFF
TRBJ2-2	TRBV5-6	NA	few	TGTGCCAGCAGCTTCATGAGGGCCGGGGAGCTGTTTTTT	CASSFMRAGELFF
TRBJ2-5	TRBV5-6	NA	NA	TGTGCCAGCAGCTTGATAGGAAGCGAGACCCAGTACTTC	CASSLIGSETQYF
TRBJ2-7	TRBV13	NA	once	TGTGCCAGCAGTCTACTGGGGGTAACCTACGAGCAGTACTTC	CASSLLGVTYEQYF
TRBJ2-1	TRBV7-7	TRBD2	many	TGTGCTAGCAGCTTAGGGGCTAGCGGGTACAATGAGCAGTTCTTC	CASSLGASGYNEQFF
TRBJ1-5	TRBV2	NA	NA	TGTGCCAGCAGGGGAGACACTGGAAATCAGCCCCAGCATTTT	CASRGDTGNQPQHF
TRBJ2-7	TRBV28	NA	few	TGTGCCAGCACCTGGGGTGGAAGGAACGAGCAGTACTTC	CASTWGGRNEQYF
TRBJ2-5	TRBV18	NA	NA	TGTGCCAGCTCACCGCGAGACCAAGAGACCCAGTACTTC	CASSPRDQETQYF
TRBJ1-1	TRBV6-1	TRBD1	NA	TGTGCCAGCAGTGAAGCTGCGACAGGGGCAACTGAAGCTTTCTTT	CASSEAATGATEAFF
TRBJ1-5	TRBV18	NA	NA	TGTGCCAGCTCACCACCGATGGTTAATCAGCCCCAGCATTTT	CASSPPMVNQPQHF
TRBJ2-1	TRBV15	NA	NA	TGTGCCACCAGCAGAGCGAGGGAAACTCCGAATGAGCAGTTCTTC	CATSRARETPNEQFF
TRBJ2-1	TRBV7-8	NA	NA	TGTGCCAGCAGCTTAGGGCTCGACAATGAGCAGTTCTTC	CASSLGLDNEQFF
TRBJ1-5	TRBV10-3	NA	many	TGTGCCATCAGTGATGGGCAGGGAGGTCAGCCCCAGCATTTT	CAISDGQGGQPQHF
TRBJ2-5	TRBV28	NA	few	TGTGCCAGCAGTTTATGGGGGGGCCGAGAGACCCAGTACTTC	CASSLWGGRETQYF
TRBJ1-1	TRBV6-1	NA	few	TGTGCCAGCAGTGAGGGGAGACAGAGCGCTGAAGCTTTCTTT	CASSEGRQSAEAFF
TRBJ1-1	TRBV6-6	TRBD1	NA	TGTGCCAGCAGACCGGGACAGGGTCGAAGGAACACTGAAGCTTTCTTT	CASRPGQGRRNTEAFF